These T cell receptor beta chains were read from a single sample in a study of cytomegalovirus exposure and HLA in healthy donors. Assay: immunoSEQ multiplex PCR; the TCRdb copy retains only in-frame clones and omits some. The table records 95,000 to 150,000 clones, around three quarters of them present only once. The sequenced sample was PBMCs. These receptors originate from a woman between 45 and 60 years old in good health and CMV-seronegative. Both conserved end residues are part of each CDR3. D genes are given only for firm matches. Not every row has a clone size; where given, it reads once, few, many or a size class.

V	size	D	J	DNA	CDR3
TRBV6-5	.	.	TRBJ2-1	TGTGCCAGCAGTTACTACTCAGGCACAGATAATGAGCAGTTCTTC	CASSYYSGTDNEQFF
TRBV7-9	once	.	TRBJ2-7	TGTTCCGGATCCGACAGCATTTACGAGCAGTACTTC	CSGSDSIYEQYF
TRBV4-2	.	.	TRBJ1-2	TGTGCCAGCAGCCAGGACAGTTTAAATGGCTACACCTTC	CASSQDSLNGYTF
TRBV30	.	TRBD2	TRBJ2-1	TGTGCCTGGGCCGGGAGGAATGAGCAGTTCTTC	CAWAGRNEQFF
TRBV9	.	.	TRBJ2-1	TGTGCCAGCAGCGTAGCTACCCTACAGTCGCCGGGCGGGATAACCAATGAGCAGTTCTTC	CASSVATLQSPGGITNEQFF
TRBV7-9	.	TRBD2	TRBJ2-7	TGTGCCAGCAGCTTTCCTACTAGCGGGGGTTCCTACGAGCAGTACTTC	CASSFPTSGGSYEQYF
TRBV4-3	.	.	TRBJ2-7	TGCGCCAGCAGCCAAGACTTGCGGGAATGGGAGCAGTACTTC	CASSQDLREWEQYF
TRBV11-3	.	.	TRBJ2-7	TGTGCCAGCAGCCCGCGACAGACCTACGAGCAGTACTTC	CASSPRQTYEQYF
TRBV2	few	.	TRBJ2-5	TGTGCCAGCGGGACAATTTCGGAGACCCAGTACTTC	CASGTISETQYF
TRBV19	.	TRBD1	TRBJ2-1	TGTGCCAGTAGTACTCTCGACAGGGACCCCCTTAAGCAGTTCTTC	CASSTLDRDPLKQFF
TRBV29-1	.	.	TRBJ1-1	TGCAGCGTTGATAGGGGGGGCACTGAAGCTTTCTTT	CSVDRGGTEAFF
TRBV5-1	.	.	TRBJ2-1	TGCGCCAGCAGCTTGCTTCCGGGAGTGGAATATGAGCAGTTCTTC	CASSLLPGVEYEQFF
TRBV6-1	.	TRBD1	TRBJ2-2	TGTGCCAGCAGCCGGGACAGGGGGAAGACCGGGGAGCTGTTTTTT	CASSRDRGKTGELFF
TRBV11-3	.	.	TRBJ1-1	TGTGCCAGCAGCTCGCCTAGGAACACTGAAGCTTTCTTT	CASSSPRNTEAFF
TRBV29-1	.	TRBD1	TRBJ2-5	TGCAGCGCCGGGGACAGGGCTAAAGAGACCCAGTACTTC	CSAGDRAKETQYF
TRBV29-1	.	TRBD2	TRBJ2-3	TGCAGCGTTGTTCGGCTAGCGGGAGCGGCAGATACGCAGTATTTT	CSVVRLAGAADTQYF
TRBV10-2	.	TRBD2	TRBJ2-7	TGCGCCAGCAGTGATGGGACTAGGGACTACGAGCAGTACTTC	CASSDGTRDYEQYF
TRBV7-2	.	TRBD1	TRBJ1-4	TGTGCCAGCAGCCAAAGACAGGGACGGGAAAAACTGTTTTTT	CASSQRQGREKLFF
TRBV18	.	.	TRBJ2-1	TGTGCCAGCTCACCACCGACAGCGCTCGTTAACAATGAGCAGTTCTTC	CASSPPTALVNNEQFF
TRBV6-1	once	TRBD2	TRBJ2-3	TGTGCCAGCAGTGAAGTGACTAGCGGGAGTACAGATACGCAGTATTTT	CASSEVTSGSTDTQYF
TRBV5-8	.	.	TRBJ2-7	TGTGCCAGCAGCTTGGGCAGGGGAGTCTACGAGCAGTACTTC	CASSLGRGVYEQYF
TRBV5-5	.	TRBD2	TRBJ2-7	TGTGCCAGCAGCGGGGGACTAGCGGGAGGGCCTGGTGCCGAGCAGTACTTC	CASSGGLAGGPGAEQYF
TRBV18	.	.	TRBJ2-2	TGTGCCAGCTCACCGGAGAGGAGCGGGGAGCTGTTTTTT	CASSPERSGELFF
TRBV5-6	few	.	TRBJ1-2	TGTGCCAGCAGCCCGATCGTGAGAGATGGCTACACCTTC	CASSPIVRDGYTF
TRBV2	.	.	TRBJ2-1	TGTGCCAGCAGTGAGCTGGGACTCCCGAATGATGAGCAGTTCTTC	CASSELGLPNDEQFF
TRBV9	few	.	TRBJ2-1	TGTGCCAGCAGCGTAGTCCCCAGCGCCTACAATGAGCAGTTCTTC	CASSVVPSAYNEQFF
TRBV7-9	.	TRBD1	TRBJ1-5	TGTGCCAGCAGCTCTCCGGGACAGCCTCAGCCCCAGCATTTT	CASSSPGQPQPQHF
TRBV28	.	.	TRBJ2-7	TGTGCCAGCAGGGGGGGCTACGAGCAGTACTTC	CASRGGYEQYF
TRBV28	.	.	TRBJ2-2	TGTGCCAGCAGTTTCTTGAAGCGAAACACCGGGGAGCTGTTTTTT	CASSFLKRNTGELFF
TRBV9	.	.	TRBJ2-3	TGTGCCAGCAGCCCGATGCAGTCGACAGATACGCAGTATTTT	CASSPMQSTDTQYF
TRBV28	.	TRBD1	TRBJ2-3	TGTGCCAGCAGTCAAGACAGGGGCGCAGGGTATTTT	CASSQDRGAGYF
TRBV5-8	.	.	TRBJ2-7	TGTGCCAGCATTCTTCGGGGAACCTACGAGCAGTACTTC	CASILRGTYEQYF
TRBV4-2	.	.	TRBJ1-2	TGTGCCAGCAGCCAAGATAGGAGGGGAGGGGGCTACACCTTC	CASSQDRRGGGYTF
TRBV18	.	TRBD2	TRBJ2-7	TGTGCCAGCTCACCTTCTAGCGGCGGCTCCTACGAGCAGTACTTC	CASSPSSGGSYEQYF
TRBV11-3	.	.	TRBJ2-1	TGTGCCAGCAGCCAAATAGACAATGAGCAGTTCTTC	CASSQIDNEQFF
TRBV2	.	TRBD2	TRBJ2-3	TGTGCCTCCCAGCGGGGGCAGGCAAGCACAGATACGCAGTATTTT	CASQRGQASTDTQYF
TRBV7-9	.	.	TRBJ2-7	TGTGCCAGCAGCTCCCTAGGATCCGAGCAGTACTTC	CASSSLGSEQYF
TRBV4-1	few	.	TRBJ1-3	TGCGCCAGCACGCCATCACAGGTTAACTCTGGAAACACCATATATTTT	CASTPSQVNSGNTIYF
TRBV6-6	.	.	TRBJ1-2	TGTGCCAGCAGCGTTGGGGAGGCCTATGGCTACACCTTC	CASSVGEAYGYTF
TRBV28	.	.	TRBJ1-6	TGTGCCAGCAGCACTAGTAGCTCCTATAATTCACCCCTCCACTTT	CASSTSSSYNSPLHF
TRBV6-4	.	.	TRBJ2-7	TGTGCCAGCAGTTACCGAGAGAGCTCCTACGAGCAGTACTTC	CASSYRESSYEQYF
TRBV28	.	.	TRBJ1-2	TGTGCCAGCAGTTTACCAGAACGAGGGCTTCGCGGCTACACCTTC	CASSLPERGLRGYTF
TRBV4-2	.	TRBD2	TRBJ2-7	TGTGCCAGCAGCCGAGAACTAGCGGGGGCTACCTACGAGCAGTACTTC	CASSRELAGATYEQYF
TRBV5-5	few	.	TRBJ1-3	TGTGCCAGCAGCTTGTCGGGGGGCGAAGCTGGAAACACCATATATTTT	CASSLSGGEAGNTIYF
TRBV7-2	.	.	TRBJ2-2	TGTGCCAGCAGCCAAGGGGGTTTGGGAACGACCGGGGAGCTGTTTTTT	CASSQGGLGTTGELFF